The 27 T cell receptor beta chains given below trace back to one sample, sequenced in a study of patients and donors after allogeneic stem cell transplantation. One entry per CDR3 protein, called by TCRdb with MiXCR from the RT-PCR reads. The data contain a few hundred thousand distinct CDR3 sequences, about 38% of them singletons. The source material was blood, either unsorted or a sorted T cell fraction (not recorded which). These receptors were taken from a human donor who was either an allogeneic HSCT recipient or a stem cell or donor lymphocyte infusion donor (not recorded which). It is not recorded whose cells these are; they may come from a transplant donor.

The CDR3 region is CAIRGDFNQPQHF. The CDR3 bases are TGTGCCATCAGGGGAGACTTTAATCAGCCCCAGCATTTT. V is TRBV10-3 and J is TRBJ1-5; D uncertain. The CDR3 has 13 residues. Looked up from germline, CDR1 is ENHRY and CDR2 is SYGVKD. Trimming shortened V by 6 bases and J by 4 bases, and 10 bases separated the two germline ends.

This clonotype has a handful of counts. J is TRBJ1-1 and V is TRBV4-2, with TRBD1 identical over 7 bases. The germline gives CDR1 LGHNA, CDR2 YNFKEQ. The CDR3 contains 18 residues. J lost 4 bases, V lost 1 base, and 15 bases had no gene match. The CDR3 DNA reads TGTGCCAGCAGCCAAGCCACCGGGACAGTCGGGAGGGGCACTGAAGCTTTCTTT. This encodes CASSQATGTVGRGTEAFF.

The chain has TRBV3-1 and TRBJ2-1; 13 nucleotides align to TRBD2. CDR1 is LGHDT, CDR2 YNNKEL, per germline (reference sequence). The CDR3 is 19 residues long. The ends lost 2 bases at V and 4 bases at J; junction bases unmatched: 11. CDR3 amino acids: CASSQRWERTSGGYNEQFF. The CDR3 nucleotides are TGTGCCAGCAGCCAACGCTGGGAAAGGACTAGCGGGGGTTACAATGAGCAGTTCTTC.

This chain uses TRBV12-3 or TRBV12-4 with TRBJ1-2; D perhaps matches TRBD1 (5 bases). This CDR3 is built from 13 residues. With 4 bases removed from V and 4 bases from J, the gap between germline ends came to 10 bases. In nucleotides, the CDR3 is TGTGCCAGCAGTTCGGGACCGATCTATGGCTACACCTTC. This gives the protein CASSSGPIYGYTF.

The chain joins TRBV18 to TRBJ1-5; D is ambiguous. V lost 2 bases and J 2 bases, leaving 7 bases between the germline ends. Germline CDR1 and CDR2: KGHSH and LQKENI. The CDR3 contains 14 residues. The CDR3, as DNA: TGTGCCAGCTCACCAGGGATGGGCAATCAGCCCCAGCATTTT. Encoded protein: CASSPGMGNQPQHF.

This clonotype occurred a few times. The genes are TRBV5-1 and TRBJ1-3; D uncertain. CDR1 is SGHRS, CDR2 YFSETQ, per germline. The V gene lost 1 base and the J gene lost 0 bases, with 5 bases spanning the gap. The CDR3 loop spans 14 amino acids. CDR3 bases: TGCGCCAGCAGCTTGCAGAGCTCTGGAAACACCATATATTTT. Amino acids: CASSLQSSGNTIYF.

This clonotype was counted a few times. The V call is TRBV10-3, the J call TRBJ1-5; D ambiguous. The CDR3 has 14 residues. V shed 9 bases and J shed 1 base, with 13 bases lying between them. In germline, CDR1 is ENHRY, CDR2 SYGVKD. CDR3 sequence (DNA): TGTGCCATTTGCTCGGACCCCAGCAATCAGCCCCAGCATTTT. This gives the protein CAICSDPSNQPQHF.

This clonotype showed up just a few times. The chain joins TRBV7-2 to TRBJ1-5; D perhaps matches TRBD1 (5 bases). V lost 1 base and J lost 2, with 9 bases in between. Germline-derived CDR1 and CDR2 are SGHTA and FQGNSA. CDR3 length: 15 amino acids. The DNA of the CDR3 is TGTGCCAGCAGCTTAGTGGTAGGGGGCAATCAGCCCCAGCATTTT. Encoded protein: CASSLVVGGNQPQHF. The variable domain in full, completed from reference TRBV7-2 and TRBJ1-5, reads GAGVSQSPSNKVTEKGKDVELRCDPISGHTALYWYRQSLGQGLEFLIYFQGNSAPDKSGLPSDRFSAERTGGSVSTLTIQRTQQEDSAVYLCASSLVVGGNQPQHFGDGTRLSIL.

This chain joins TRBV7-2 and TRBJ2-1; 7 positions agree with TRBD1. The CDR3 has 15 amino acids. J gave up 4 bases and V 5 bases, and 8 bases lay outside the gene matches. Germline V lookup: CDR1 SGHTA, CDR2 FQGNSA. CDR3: CASSKQGFTYNEQFF. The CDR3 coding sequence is TGTGCCAGCAGCAAACAGGGGTTTACATACAATGAGCAGTTCTTC.

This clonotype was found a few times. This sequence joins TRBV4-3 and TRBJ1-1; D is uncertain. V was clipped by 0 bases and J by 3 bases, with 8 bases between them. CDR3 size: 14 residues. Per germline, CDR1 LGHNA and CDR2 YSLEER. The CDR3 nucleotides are TGCGCCAGCAGCCAAGATGTATACTACACTGAAGCTTTCTTT. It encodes CASSQDVYYTEAFF.

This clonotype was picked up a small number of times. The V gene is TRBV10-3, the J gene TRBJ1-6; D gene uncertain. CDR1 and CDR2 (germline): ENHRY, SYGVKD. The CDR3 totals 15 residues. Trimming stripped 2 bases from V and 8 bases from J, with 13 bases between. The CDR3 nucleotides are TGTGCCATCAGTGAGGGGAGGCTCGCGGATTCACCCCTCCACTTT. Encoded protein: CAISEGRLADSPLHF.

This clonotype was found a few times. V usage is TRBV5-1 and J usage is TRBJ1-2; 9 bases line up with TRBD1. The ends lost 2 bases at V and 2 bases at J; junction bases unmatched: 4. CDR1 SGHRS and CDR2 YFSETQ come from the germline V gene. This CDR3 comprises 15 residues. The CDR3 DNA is TGCGCCAGCAGCTTCTCCGGGACAGGGAACTATGGCTACACCTTC. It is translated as CASSFSGTGNYGYTF.

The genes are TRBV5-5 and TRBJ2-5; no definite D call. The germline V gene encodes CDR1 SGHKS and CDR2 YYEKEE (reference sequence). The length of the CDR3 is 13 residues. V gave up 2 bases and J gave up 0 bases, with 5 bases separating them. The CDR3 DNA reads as TGTGCCAGCAGCTTCTACAACCAAGAGACCCAGTACTTC. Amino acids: CASSFYNQETQYF.

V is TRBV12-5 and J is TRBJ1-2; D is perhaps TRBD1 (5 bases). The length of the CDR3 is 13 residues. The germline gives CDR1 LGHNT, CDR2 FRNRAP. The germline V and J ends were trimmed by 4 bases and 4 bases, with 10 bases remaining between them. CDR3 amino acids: CASGYWGPYGYTF. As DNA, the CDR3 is TGTGCTAGTGGTTATTGGGGACCCTATGGCTACACCTTC.

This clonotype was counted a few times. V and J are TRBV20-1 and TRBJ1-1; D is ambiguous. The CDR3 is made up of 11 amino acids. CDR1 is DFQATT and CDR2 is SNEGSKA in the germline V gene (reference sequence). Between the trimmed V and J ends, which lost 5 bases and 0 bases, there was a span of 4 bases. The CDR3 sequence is CSASMNTEAFF. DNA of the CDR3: TGCAGTGCTTCGATGAACACTGAAGCTTTCTTT.

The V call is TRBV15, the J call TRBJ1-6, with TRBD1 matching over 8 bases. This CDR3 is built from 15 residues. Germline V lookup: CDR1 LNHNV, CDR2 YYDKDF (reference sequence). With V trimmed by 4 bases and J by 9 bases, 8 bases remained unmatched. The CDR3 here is CATSMLDRGTSPLHF. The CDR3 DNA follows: TGTGCCACCAGCATGCTAGACAGGGGAACTTCACCCCTCCACTTT. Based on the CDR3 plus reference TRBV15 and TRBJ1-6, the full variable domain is DAMVIQNPRYQVTQFGKPVTLSCSQTLNHNVMYWYQQKSSQAPKLLFHYYDKDFNNEADTPDNFQSRRPNTSFCFLDIRSPGLGDTAMYLCATSMLDRGTSPLHFGNGTRLTVT.

CDR3 sequence: CASSQDWRVVEQYF. In nucleotides, the CDR3 is TGTGCCAGCAGCCAAGATTGGAGGGTGGTTGAGCAGTACTTC. The chain links TRBV4-2 to TRBJ2-7; the D gene is possibly TRBD2 (6 bases). Trimming took off 0 bases at V and 7 bases at J, with 13 bases between the two ends. The CDR3 is made up of 14 amino acids. Germline-derived CDR1 and CDR2 are LGHNA and YNFKEQ.

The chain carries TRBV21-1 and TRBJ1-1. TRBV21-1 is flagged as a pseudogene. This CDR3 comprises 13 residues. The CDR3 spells CASSKRTAAEAFF. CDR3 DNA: TGTGCCAGCAGCAAACGAACGGCGGCTGAAGCTTTCTTT.

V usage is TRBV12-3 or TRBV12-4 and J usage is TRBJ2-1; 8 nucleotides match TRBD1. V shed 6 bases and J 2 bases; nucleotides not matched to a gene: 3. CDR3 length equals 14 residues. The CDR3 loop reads CASRGQGPYNEQFF. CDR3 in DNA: TGTGCCAGCAGAGGACAGGGACCCTACAATGAGCAGTTCTTC.

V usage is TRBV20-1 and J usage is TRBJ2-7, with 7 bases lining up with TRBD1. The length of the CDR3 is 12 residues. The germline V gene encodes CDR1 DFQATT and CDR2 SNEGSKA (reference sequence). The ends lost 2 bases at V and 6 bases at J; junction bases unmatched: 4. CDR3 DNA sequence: TGCAGTGCTAGACCGACAGGGTTCGAGCAGTACTTC. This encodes CSARPTGFEQYF.

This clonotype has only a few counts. The CDR3 DNA reads as TGTGCACCGGCAGATCCTAACTATGGCTACACCTTC. Translating it yields CAPADPNYGYTF. This chain uses TRBV12-3 or TRBV12-4 with TRBJ1-2; no reliable D call. The CDR3 totals 12 residues.

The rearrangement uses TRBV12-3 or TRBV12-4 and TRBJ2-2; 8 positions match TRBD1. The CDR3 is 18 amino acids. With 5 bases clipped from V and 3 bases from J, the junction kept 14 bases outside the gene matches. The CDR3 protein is CASSPTGAPGADTGELFF. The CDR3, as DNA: TGTGCCAGCAGTCCGACAGGGGCCCCAGGGGCGGACACCGGGGAGCTGTTTTTT.

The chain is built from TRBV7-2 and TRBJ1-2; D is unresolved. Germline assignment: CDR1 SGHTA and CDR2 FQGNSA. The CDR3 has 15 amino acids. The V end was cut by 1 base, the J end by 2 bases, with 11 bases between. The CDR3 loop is CASSLGGRHNYGYTF. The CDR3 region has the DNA TGTGCCAGCAGCTTAGGAGGTCGACACAACTATGGCTACACCTTC.

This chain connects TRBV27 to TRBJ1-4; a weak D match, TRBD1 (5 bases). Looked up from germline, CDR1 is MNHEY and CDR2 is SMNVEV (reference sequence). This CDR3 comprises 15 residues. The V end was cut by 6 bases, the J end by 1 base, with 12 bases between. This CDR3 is CASRPSGGTNEKLFF. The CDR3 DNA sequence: TGTGCCAGCAGGCCTAGCGGGGGAACTAATGAAAAACTGTTTTTT.

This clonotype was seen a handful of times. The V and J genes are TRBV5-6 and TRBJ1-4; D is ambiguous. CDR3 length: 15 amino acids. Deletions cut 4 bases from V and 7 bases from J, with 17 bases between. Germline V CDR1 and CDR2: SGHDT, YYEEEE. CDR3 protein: CASSTGPNRREKLFF. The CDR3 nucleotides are TGTGCCAGCAGCACCGGACCTAACCGGCGTGAAAAACTGTTTTTT.

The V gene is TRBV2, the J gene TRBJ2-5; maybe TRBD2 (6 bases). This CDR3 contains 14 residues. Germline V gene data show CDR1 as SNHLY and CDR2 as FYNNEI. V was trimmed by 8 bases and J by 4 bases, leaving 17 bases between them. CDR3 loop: CASGFGSLTETQYF. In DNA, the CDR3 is TGTGCCAGCGGGTTCGGGAGTCTTACAGAGACCCAGTACTTC.

DNA for the CDR3: TGTGCCAGCAGCCAAGACCTCTTTCGCGGGGAGTTCTTC. It specifies CASSQDLFRGEFF. The chain joins TRBV3-1 to TRBJ2-1, with D tentatively TRBD2 (6 bases). Trimming took off 0 bases at V and 14 bases at J, with 14 bases between the two ends. The germline V gene has CDR1 LGHDT and CDR2 YNNKEL (reference sequence). The CDR3 contains 13 residues.